The 14 T cell receptor beta chains in this list originate from one sample, sequenced in a study of beta chain features in type 1 diabetes. Reverse transcription of all isolated RNA meant that expressed TCRB transcripts were sequenced. Profiling relied on immunoSEQ multiplex PCR, and the TCRdb table lists in-frame clones only, not all of them. The sample lists some 250,000 clones; about 25% were seen once. Sequencing used central memory CD4+ T cells from blood. Source of these receptors: a man aged 30 to 39 in good health.

V and J are TRBV11-3 and TRBJ2-1; D is uncertain. The length of the CDR3 is 13 residues. V was pared by 1 base and J by 7 bases, with 8 bases between. Germline V gene lookup returns CDR1 SGHNT and CDR2 YENEEA. The CDR3 sequence is CASSLVDRNEQFF. The CDR3 bases are TGTGCCAGCAGCTTAGTTGATCGGAATGAGCAGTTCTTC.

V usage is TRBV29-1 and J usage is TRBJ1-1; D remains ambiguous. The CDR3 has 12 residues. In germline, CDR1 is SQVTM, CDR2 ANQGSEA. Trimming cost V 8 bases and J 1 base, with 11 bases left between them. CDR3 bases: TGCAGCTTTTCGACGCGGAACACTGAAGCTTTCTTT. Translating gives CSFSTRNTEAFF.

This rearrangement joins TRBV5-1 to TRBJ2-7, with TRBD1 identical over 9 bases. V gave up 8 bases and J gave up 6 bases; unmatched junction bases: 12. CDR1 is SGHRS and CDR2 is YFSETQ in the germline V gene. The CDR3 contains 14 residues. The chain's CDR3 is CASKSGTGSTEQYF. The CDR3 bases are TGCGCCAGTAAGTCGGGGACAGGGAGTACCGAGCAGTACTTC.

The J gene is TRBJ2-1, the V gene TRBV7-9, with D perhaps matching TRBD1 (6 bases). This CDR3 is 15 amino acids long. CDR1 is SEHNR, CDR2 FQNEAQ, per germline (reference sequence). The V gene lost 3 bases and the J gene lost 7 bases, with 16 bases spanning the gap. CDR3 protein: CASSFQGMSSNEQFF. Here the CDR3 DNA reads TGTGCCAGCAGCTTCCAGGGGATGAGTTCGAATGAGCAGTTCTTC.

The chain employs TRBV4-3 and TRBJ2-2; possibly TRBD2 for D (6 bases). The CDR3 contains 15 residues. Trimming took 1 base from V and 7 from J, leaving 13 bases between them. Germline CDR1 LGHNA, CDR2 YSLEER. In nucleotides, the CDR3 is TGCGCCAGCAGCCAAGTGTCTAGCGAGAGCGGGGAGCTGTTTTTT. It yields the protein CASSQVSSESGELFF.

V and J are TRBV14 and TRBJ2-7; no definite D call. Trimming took 3 bases from V and 4 from J, leaving 19 bases between them. CDR3 size: 16 residues. Germline values: CDR1 SGHDN, CDR2 FVKESK. This chain's CDR3 is CASSHDRRARRYEQYF. The CDR3 DNA reads as TGTGCCAGCAGCCATGACCGCCGGGCCAGGCGATACGAGCAGTACTTC.

This clone came up a few times. The CDR3 loop is CASTPTGTVSYEQYF. The CDR3 DNA is TGTGCCAGCACGCCGACCGGGACGGTCTCCTACGAGCAGTACTTC. This chain uses TRBV27 with TRBJ2-7; either TRBD1 or TRBD2 may supply D (5 bases each). V was cut by 7 bases and J by 0 bases, with 16 bases left in between. The CDR3 is made up of 15 amino acids. Germline V CDR1 and CDR2: MNHEY, SMNVEV (reference sequence).

This clone was picked up a small number of times. J is TRBJ2-6 and V is TRBV30; no clear D gene. With 0 bases removed from V and 0 bases from J, the gap between germline ends came to 12 bases. The germline V gene encodes CDR1 GTSNPN and CDR2 SVGIG (reference sequence). The CDR3 loop spans 17 amino acids. CDR3 sequence reads: CAWSVGRWSSGANVLTF. DNA of the CDR3: TGTGCCTGGAGTGTTGGCCGGTGGAGCTCTGGGGCCAACGTCCTGACTTTC.

A note on this clone: This same CDR3 is encoded by further DNA sequences in the sample. The chain employs TRBV11-2 and TRBJ2-3, with D uncertain. The CDR3 is 15 amino acids. V lost 1 base to trimming and J lost 0 bases, with 8 bases between them. Germline V gene lookup returns CDR1 SGHAT and CDR2 FQNNGV. The CDR3 nucleotides are TGTGCCAGCAGCTTAGCAGGCAGGAGCACAGATACGCAGTATTTT. Protein: CASSLAGRSTDTQYF.

This clone has just a few counts. The genes are TRBV5-1 and TRBJ1-1; the match to TRBD1 covers 8 bases. This CDR3 is 14 amino acids long. Germline CDR1 SGHRS, CDR2 YFSETQ. V shed 4 bases, J shed 4 bases, and the junction held 6 bases outside the gene matches. The CDR3 region has the DNA TGCGCCAGCAGCACCGACAGGGGTGGCACTGAAGCTTTCTTT. Protein product: CASSTDRGGTEAFF.

This clone was recorded only once. The chain joins TRBV15 to TRBJ2-5, with a possible D match to TRBD2 (5 bases). The CDR3 runs to 14 residues. Germline CDR1 reads LNHNV; CDR2 reads YYDKDF (reference sequence). Trimming left V 5 bases short and J 4 bases short, with 14 bases between. The CDR3 region is CATSESAGTETQYF. The CDR3 DNA is TGTGCCACCAGCGAGTCGGCGGGCACAGAGACCCAGTACTTC.

CDR3 protein: CASTSRDSGPYQPQHF. CDR3 DNA: TGTGCCAGCACCTCACGGGACAGTGGTCCCTATCAGCCCCAGCATTTT. This chain uses TRBV5-6 with TRBJ1-5; 7 nucleotides match TRBD1. V trimming: 6 bases; J trimming: 5 bases; junction bases outside the gene matches: 14. This CDR3 comprises 16 residues. Germline lookup yields CDR1 SGHDT and CDR2 YYEEEE.

This chain links TRBV20-1 with TRBJ1-5; D is perhaps TRBD1 (5 bases). CDR1 and CDR2 from the germline V gene are DFQATT and SNEGSKA (reference sequence). CDR3 length: 10 amino acids. The ends were cut back, 6 bases at V and 6 bases at J, with 6 bases in the middle. In nucleotides, the CDR3 is TGCAGTGCGGGGGTTCAGCCCCAGCATTTT. Translation gives CSAGVQPQHF.

This clone showed up just a few times. The chain combines TRBV11-2 with TRBJ2-5; no definite D call. The CDR3 consists of 14 residues. Germline CDR1 and CDR2: SGHAT and FQNNGV. V lost 1 base to trimming and J lost 5 bases, with 11 bases between them. CDR3 DNA: TGTGCCAGCAGCTTAGGCCGGAGTTACGAGACCCAGTACTTC. As protein: CASSLGRSYETQYF.